Below, 9 T cell receptor beta chains from the same sample are listed, as sequenced in a study of blood T cells in healthy people across ages. Together with a sample-barcoded 5' primer, a J-beta primer mix was included in a second PCR lasting roughly 6 to 12 cycles. MiXCR, applied by TCRdb to the 5' RACE reads, yields one record per CDR3 protein. The data contain more than 700,000 distinct CDR3 sequences, 35% to 60% of them singletons. Sequences were obtained from blood. The receptor set was obtained from a man older than 75 in good health.

There are a few counts of this clonotype. V and J are TRBV12-3 or TRBV12-4 and TRBJ1-2; 7 bases line up with TRBD1. CDR3 size: 14 residues. With V trimmed by 6 bases and J by 8 bases, 12 bases remained unmatched. CDR3 protein: CASSSQGDYRGYTF. CDR3 nucleotides: TGTGCCAGCAGCAGCCAGGGGGATTATAGAGGCTACACCTTC.

This clonotype was counted a few times. The chain joins TRBV5-5 to TRBJ2-7, with D tentatively TRBD1 or TRBD2 (5 bases each). Trimming cost V 0 bases and J 7 bases, with 20 bases left between them. Germline lookup yields CDR1 SGHKS and CDR2 YYEKEE (reference sequence). There are 16 residues in the CDR3. The CDR3 region is CASSLAGTALASEQYF. CDR3 sequence (DNA): TGTGCCAGCAGCTTGGCCGGGACCGCGCTTGCATCGGAGCAGTACTTC.

In DNA form, the CDR3 reads TGCGCCAGCAGCCAAGACCAATTTATGGACGGTAATGAGCAGTACTTC. Translating it yields CASSQDQFMDGNEQYF. The rearrangement joins TRBV4-1 to TRBJ2-5; D gene uncertain. Germline V gives CDR1 MGHRA, CDR2 YSYEKL. This CDR3 has 16 residues. The V gene lost 0 bases and the J gene lost 11 bases, with 22 bases spanning the gap.

The J gene is TRBJ1-5, the V gene TRBV7-9; 10 bases match TRBD1. The trim removed 4 bases at V and 7 bases at J, leaving 7 bases unmatched. The CDR3 totals 15 residues. Germline CDR1 SEHNR, CDR2 FQNEAQ (reference sequence). The CDR3 reads CASSSGTGEHQPQHF. CDR3 DNA: TGTGCCAGCAGCTCCGGGACAGGGGAGCACCAGCCCCAGCATTTT. The full variable domain, its missing parts supplied by reference TRBV7-9 and TRBJ1-5, is DTGVSQNPRHKITKRGQNVTFRCDPISEHNRLYWYRQTLGQGPEFLTYFQNEAQLEKSRLLSDRFSAERPKGSFSTLEIQRTEQGDSAMYLCASSSGTGEHQPQHFGDGTRLSIL.

This clonotype was counted at least ten times. The V and J genes are TRBV6-1 and TRBJ2-1; tentatively, D is TRBD1 (10 bases). Deletions cut 4 bases from V and 0 bases from J, with 28 bases between. CDR3 size: 21 residues. Per the germline V gene, CDR1 is MNHNS and CDR2 is SASEGT. CDR3 sequence (DNA): TGTGCCAGCAGTGCACTTCGATGGGACAGGGGTAGCGGGAGCTCCTACAATGAGCAGTTCTTC. Amino acid sequence: CASSALRWDRGSGSSYNEQFF.

This clonotype has only a few counts. This chain uses TRBV10-3 with TRBJ2-5, with 7 bases that match TRBD2. Germline V gene sequence: CDR1 ENHRY, CDR2 SYGVKD. CDR3 size: 13 residues. Losses at the gene ends were 6 bases for V and 2 bases for J; bases not matched to a gene: 3. The CDR3 sequence: CAIREREQETQYF. Here the CDR3 DNA reads TGTGCCATCAGGGAGCGGGAACAAGAGACCCAGTACTTC.

V usage is TRBV4-1 and J usage is TRBJ2-1; no reliable D call. Trimming shortened V by 6 bases and J by 11 bases, and 20 bases separated the two germline ends. This CDR3 region has 14 residues. Germline V gives CDR1 MGHRA, CDR2 YSYEKL. The CDR3 here is CASSPSDQPRKQFF. The DNA for the CDR3 is TGCGCCAGCAGTCCAAGCGACCAGCCCAGGAAGCAGTTCTTC.

This chain connects TRBV7-9 to TRBJ1-6; D is perhaps TRBD1 (5 bases). The CDR3 is 17 amino acids. Looked up from germline, CDR1 is SEHNR and CDR2 is FQNEAQ (reference sequence). Between the trimmed V and J ends, which lost 1 base and 2 bases, there was a span of 12 bases. In nucleotides, the CDR3 is TGTGCCAGCAGCTTAGAGGCGTGGGGACCCTATAATTCACCCCTCCACTTT. The encoded protein is CASSLEAWGPYNSPLHF. Full variable domain (remainder filled in from reference TRBV7-9 and TRBJ1-6): DTGVSQNPRHKITKRGQNVTFRCDPISEHNRLYWYRQTLGQGPEFLTYFQNEAQLEKSRLLSDRFSAERPKGSFSTLEIQRTEQGDSAMYLCASSLEAWGPYNSPLHFGNGTRLTVT.

The chain employs TRBV14 and TRBJ2-7; no firm D call. The germline V gene has CDR1 SGHDN and CDR2 FVKESK. CDR3 length: 12 residues. The V gene lost 4 bases and the J gene lost 6 bases, with 10 bases spanning the gap. The CDR3: CASSPGPAEQYF. The DNA for the CDR3 is TGTGCCAGCAGCCCTGGACCCGCCGAGCAGTACTTC. Based on the CDR3 plus reference TRBV14 and TRBJ2-7, the full variable domain is EAGVTQFPSHSVIEKGQTVTLRCDPISGHDNLYWYRRVMGKEIKFLLHFVKESKQDESGMPNNRFLAERTGGTYSTLKVQPAELEDSGVYFCASSPGPAEQYFGPGTRLTVT.